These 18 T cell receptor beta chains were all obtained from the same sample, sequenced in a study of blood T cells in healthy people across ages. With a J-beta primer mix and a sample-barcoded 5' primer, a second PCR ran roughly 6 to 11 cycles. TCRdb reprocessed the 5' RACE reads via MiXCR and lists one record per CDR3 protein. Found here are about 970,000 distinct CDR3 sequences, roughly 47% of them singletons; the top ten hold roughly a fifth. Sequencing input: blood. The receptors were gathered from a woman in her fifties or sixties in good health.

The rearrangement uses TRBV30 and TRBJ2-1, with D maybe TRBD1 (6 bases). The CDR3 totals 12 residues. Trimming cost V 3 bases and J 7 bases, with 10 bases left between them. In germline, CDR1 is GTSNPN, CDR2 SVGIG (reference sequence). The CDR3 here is CAWSPQGNEQFF. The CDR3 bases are TGTGCCTGGAGCCCACAGGGTAATGAGCAGTTCTTC.

CDR3 DNA: TGTGCCAGCAGCCAAGTGGAGAGGGTCACTGAAGCTTTCTTT. Its translation is CASSQVERVTEAFF. The V call is TRBV4-2, the J call TRBJ1-1; no reliable D call. CDR3 length: 14 residues. Germline V gives CDR1 LGHNA, CDR2 YNFKEQ. Trimming shortened V by 1 base and J by 4 bases, and 10 bases separated the two germline ends.

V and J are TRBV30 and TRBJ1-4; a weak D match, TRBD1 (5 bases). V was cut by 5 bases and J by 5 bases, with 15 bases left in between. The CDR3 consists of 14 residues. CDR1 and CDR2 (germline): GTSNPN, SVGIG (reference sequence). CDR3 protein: CAWRAGTTNEKLFF. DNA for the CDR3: TGTGCCTGGCGTGCAGGGACTACAAATGAAAAACTGTTTTTT. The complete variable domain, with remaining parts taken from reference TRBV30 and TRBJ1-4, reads SQTIHQWPATLVQPVGSPLSLECTVEGTSNPNLYWYRQAAGRGLQLLFYSVGIGQISSEVPQNLSASRPQDRQFILSSKKLLLSDSGFYLCAWRAGTTNEKLFFGSGTQLSVL.

Written as DNA, the CDR3 is TGTGCCAGCAGTCACCCGGGACTAGCGGAAGAGAGCACCTACAATGAGCAGTACTTC. It specifies CASSHPGLAEESTYNEQYF. The chain has TRBV28 and TRBJ2-1; 11 positions agree with TRBD2. The tail of the sequence fits TRBJ2-7 better, so the J call may be wrong. In germline, CDR1 is MDHEN, CDR2 SYDVKM. This CDR3 contains 19 residues.

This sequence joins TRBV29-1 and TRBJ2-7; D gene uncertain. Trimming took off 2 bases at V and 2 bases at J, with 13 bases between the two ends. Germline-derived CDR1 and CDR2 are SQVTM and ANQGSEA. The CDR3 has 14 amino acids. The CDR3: CSVELVSSAYEQYF. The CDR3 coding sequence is TGCAGCGTTGAACTGGTCAGTTCAGCCTACGAGCAGTACTTC.

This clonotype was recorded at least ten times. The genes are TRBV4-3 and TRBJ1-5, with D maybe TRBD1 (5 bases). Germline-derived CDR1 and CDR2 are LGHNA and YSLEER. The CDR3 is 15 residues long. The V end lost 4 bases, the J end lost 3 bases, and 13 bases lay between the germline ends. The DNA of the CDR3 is TGCGCCAGCAGCCTAAGACGAGGGACCAATCAGCCCCAGCATTTT. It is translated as CASSLRRGTNQPQHF.

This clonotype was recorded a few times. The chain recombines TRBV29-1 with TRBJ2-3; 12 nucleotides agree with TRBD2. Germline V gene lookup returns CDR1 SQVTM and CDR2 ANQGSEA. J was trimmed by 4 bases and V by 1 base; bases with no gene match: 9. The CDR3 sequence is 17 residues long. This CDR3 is CSVEGFVGLAGSDTQYF. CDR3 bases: TGCAGCGTTGAAGGTTTTGTTGGACTAGCGGGGTCAGATACGCAGTATTTT.

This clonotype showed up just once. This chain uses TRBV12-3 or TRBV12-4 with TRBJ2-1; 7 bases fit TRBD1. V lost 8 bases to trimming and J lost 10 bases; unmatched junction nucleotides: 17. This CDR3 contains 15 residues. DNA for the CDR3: TGTGCCAGCTCGCTTAGAGCAGGGGGAATTGAAGAGCAGTTCTTC. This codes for CASSLRAGGIEEQFF.

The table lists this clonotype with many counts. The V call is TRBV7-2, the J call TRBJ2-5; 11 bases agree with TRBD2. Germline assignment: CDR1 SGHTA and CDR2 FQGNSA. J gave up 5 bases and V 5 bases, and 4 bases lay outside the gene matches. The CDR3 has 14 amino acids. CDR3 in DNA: TGTGCCAGCAGCCCTACTAGCGGGAGTGAGACCCAGTACTTC. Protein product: CASSPTSGSETQYF.

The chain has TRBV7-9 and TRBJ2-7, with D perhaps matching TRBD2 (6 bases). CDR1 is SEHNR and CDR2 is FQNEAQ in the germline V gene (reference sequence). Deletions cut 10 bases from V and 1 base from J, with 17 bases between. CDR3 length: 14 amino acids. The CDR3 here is CAIPTLGTSYEQYF. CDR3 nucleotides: TGTGCCATACCAACCCTGGGGACTTCCTACGAGCAGTACTTC. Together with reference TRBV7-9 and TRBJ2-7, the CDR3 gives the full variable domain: DTGVSQNPRHKITKRGQNVTFRCDPISEHNRLYWYRQTLGQGPEFLTYFQNEAQLEKSRLLSDRFSAERPKGSFSTLEIQRTEQGDSAMYLCAIPTLGTSYEQYFGPGTRLTVT.

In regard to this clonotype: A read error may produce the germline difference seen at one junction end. CDR3 bases: TGTGCCACCAGCATCTTGGCAGGGACCCTAGGAGGGACCCGGTACTTC. Translating it yields CATSILAGTLGGTRYF. The rearrangement links TRBV15 to TRBJ2-5; D is perhaps TRBD2 (6 bases). The CDR3 sequence is 16 residues long. Germline V CDR1 and CDR2: LNHNV, YYDKDF (reference sequence).

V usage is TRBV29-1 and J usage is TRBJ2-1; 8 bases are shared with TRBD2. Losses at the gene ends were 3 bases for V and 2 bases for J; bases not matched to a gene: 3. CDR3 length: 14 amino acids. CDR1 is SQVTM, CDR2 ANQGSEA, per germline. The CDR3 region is CSVDAAGAYNEQFF. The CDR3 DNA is TGCAGCGTTGATGCAGCGGGGGCCTACAATGAGCAGTTCTTC.

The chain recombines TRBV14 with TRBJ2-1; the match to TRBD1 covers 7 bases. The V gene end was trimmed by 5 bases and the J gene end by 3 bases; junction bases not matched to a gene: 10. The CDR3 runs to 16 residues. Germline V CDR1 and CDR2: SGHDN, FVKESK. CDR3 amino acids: CASSEIPGQHYNEQFF. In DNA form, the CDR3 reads TGTGCCAGCAGCGAAATCCCGGGACAGCACTACAATGAGCAGTTCTTC.

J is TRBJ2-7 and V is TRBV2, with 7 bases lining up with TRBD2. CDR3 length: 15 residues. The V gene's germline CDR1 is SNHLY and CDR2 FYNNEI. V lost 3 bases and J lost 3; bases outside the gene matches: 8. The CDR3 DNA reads TGTGCCAGCAGTGACCTAGCGGAAAGAGACTACGAGCAGTACTTC. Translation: CASSDLAERDYEQYF.

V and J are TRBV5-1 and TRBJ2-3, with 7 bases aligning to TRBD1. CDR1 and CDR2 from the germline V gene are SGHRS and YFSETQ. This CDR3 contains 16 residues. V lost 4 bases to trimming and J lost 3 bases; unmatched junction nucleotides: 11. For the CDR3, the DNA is TGCGCCAGCAGCCGGGACAGCATGCGGAGGACAGATACGCAGTATTTT. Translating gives CASSRDSMRRTDTQYF.

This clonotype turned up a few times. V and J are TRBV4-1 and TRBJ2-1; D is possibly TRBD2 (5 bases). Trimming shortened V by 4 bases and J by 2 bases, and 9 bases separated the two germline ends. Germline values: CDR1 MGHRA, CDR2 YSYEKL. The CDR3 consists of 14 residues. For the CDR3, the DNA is TGCGCCAGCAGCCGGACTGGAGCCTACAATGAGCAGTTCTTC. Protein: CASSRTGAYNEQFF.

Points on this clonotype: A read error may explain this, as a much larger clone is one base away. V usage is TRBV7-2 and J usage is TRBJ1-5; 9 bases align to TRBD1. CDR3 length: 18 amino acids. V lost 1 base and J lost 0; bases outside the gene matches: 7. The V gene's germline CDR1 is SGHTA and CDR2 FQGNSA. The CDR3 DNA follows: TGTGCCAGCAGCTTAGGGGACAGGGTCCCCCTTAGCAATCAGCCCCAGCATTTT. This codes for CASSLGDRVPLSNQPQHF.

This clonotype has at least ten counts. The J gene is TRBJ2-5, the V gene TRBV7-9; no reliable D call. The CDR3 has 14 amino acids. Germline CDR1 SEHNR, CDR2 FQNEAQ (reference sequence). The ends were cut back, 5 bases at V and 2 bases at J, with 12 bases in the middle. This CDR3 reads CASSGRLVQETQYF. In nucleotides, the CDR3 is TGTGCCAGCAGCGGAAGGCTAGTTCAAGAGACCCAGTACTTC.